The 27 T cell receptor beta chains given below trace back to one sample, sequenced in a study of T cells in Graves' hyperthyroidism and ophthalmopathy. The investigators amplified TCR beta CDR3 regions from RNA transcripts. The TCR CDR3 was amplified in a first-round RT-PCR using the HTBI primer set. TCRdb reprocessed the multiplex PCR reads with MiXCR, giving one entry per CDR3 protein. Here the sample spans fewer than 550,000 distinct CDR3 sequences, about 15% being singletons. The sample was blood. The source is a woman under 30 with Graves' hyperthyroidism.

This clonotype was picked up many times. The rearrangement links TRBV20-1 to TRBJ2-5; D tentatively reads TRBD1 or TRBD2 (7 bases each). Germline V CDR1 and CDR2: DFQATT, SNEGSKA (reference sequence). This CDR3 comprises 13 residues. For the CDR3, the DNA is TGCAGCGCAGGGGAGGGGGCGCGCGAGACCCAGTACTTC. This gives the protein CSAGEGARETQYF.

This clonotype was detected ten times or more. The CDR3 sequence is CASSIVGVLDNSPLHF. The CDR3 coding sequence is TGTGCCAGTAGTATAGTCGGCGTACTGGATAATTCACCCCTCCACTTT. The chain has TRBV19 and TRBJ1-6; no clear D gene. The CDR3 runs 16 residues. Looked up from germline, CDR1 is LNHDA and CDR2 is SQIVND (reference sequence). V was shortened by 1 base and J by 5 bases, with 12 bases between the two germline ends.

On this clonotype itself: This may arise from a read error, as a much more abundant clone is one base away. The chain is built from TRBV20-1 and TRBJ2-7; 7 bases fit TRBD2. This CDR3 region has 14 residues. Germline-derived CDR1 and CDR2 are DFQATT and SNEGSKA (reference sequence). This CDR3 reads CSARDAGRTYERYF. The CDR3 DNA is TGCAGTGCTAGAGATGCCGGGAGGACCTACGAGCGGTACTTC.

There are a few counts of this clonotype. The rearrangement uses TRBV19 and TRBJ1-6; possible D gene TRBD1, 6 bases. The ends were cut back, 5 bases at V and 10 bases at J, with 18 bases in the middle. This CDR3 is built from 15 residues. Per germline, CDR1 LNHDA and CDR2 SQIVND (reference sequence). The DNA of the CDR3 is TGTGCCAGTAGTGGTTCGTCGGGGGCTAGCTCACCCCTCCACTTT. Translating gives CASSGSSGASSPLHF.

This rearrangement joins TRBV7-9 to TRBJ1-3; maybe TRBD1 (6 bases). The CDR3 has 14 amino acids. V shed 2 bases and J shed 7 bases, with 12 bases lying between them. Germline V gives CDR1 SEHNR, CDR2 FQNEAQ (reference sequence). The DNA for the CDR3 is TGTGCCAGCAGCTTAATTGGACAGTTCAACACCATATATTTT. Translating it yields CASSLIGQFNTIYF.

This clonotype has a count of ten or more. The rearrangement uses TRBV7-2 and TRBJ2-7, with D possibly matching TRBD2 (5 bases). Germline loops: CDR1 SGHTA, CDR2 FQGNSA. The CDR3 is 15 residues long. The V end lost 1 base, the J end lost 7 bases, and 17 bases lay between the germline ends. The CDR3 here is CASSLVFGGSWEQYF. The DNA for the CDR3 is TGTGCCAGCAGCTTAGTATTCGGCGGGTCGTGGGAGCAGTACTTC.

In this sample, this clonotype turned up many times. The rearrangement joins TRBV29-1 to TRBJ2-5; TRBD2 matches at 12 bases. The V gene's germline CDR1 is SQVTM and CDR2 ANQGSEA. The V gene end was trimmed by 3 bases and the J gene end by 4 bases; junction bases not matched to a gene: 6. The CDR3 is made up of 15 amino acids. Here the CDR3 reads CSVDPLGLAGETQYF. The CDR3 DNA follows: TGCAGCGTTGACCCTCTGGGACTAGCGGGAGAGACCCAGTACTTC. The full variable domain, with the rest looked up from reference TRBV29-1 and TRBJ2-5, is SAVISQKPSRDICQRGTSLTIQCQVDSQVTMMFWYRQQPGQSLTLIATANQGSEATYESGFVIDKFPISRPNLTFSTLTVSNMSPEDSSIYLCSVDPLGLAGETQYFGPGTRLLVL.

This clonotype was seen repeatedly, ten times or more. J is TRBJ2-5 and V is TRBV24-1; 7 bases align to TRBD2. The CDR3 spans 14 residues. The V gene end was trimmed by 3 bases and the J gene end by 5 bases; junction bases not matched to a gene: 5. CDR1 and CDR2 from the germline V gene are KGHDR and SFDVKD. This CDR3 is CATSDIGRAETQYF. In DNA form, the CDR3 reads TGTGCCACCAGTGATATAGGGAGGGCGGAGACCCAGTACTTC.

Many counts were recorded for this clonotype. J is TRBJ1-1 and V is TRBV18; maybe TRBD1 (6 bases). V was trimmed by 3 bases and J by 6 bases, leaving 11 bases between them. Germline CDR1 KGHSH, CDR2 LQKENI. The CDR3 has 13 residues. The CDR3 nucleotides read TGTGCCAGCTCACCCCGCAGACAGGCTGAAGCTTTCTTT. This sequence encodes CASSPRRQAEAFF.

The chain couples TRBV19 to TRBJ1-5; unclear D gene. Germline CDR1 reads LNHDA; CDR2 reads SQIVND (reference sequence). The CDR3 has 16 residues. Trimming left V 6 bases short and J 1 base short, with 16 bases between. The CDR3 protein is CASRIMLDASNQPQHF. As DNA, the CDR3 is TGTGCCAGTAGGATTATGTTGGACGCCAGCAATCAGCCCCAGCATTTT. Looking up the rest from reference TRBV19 and TRBJ1-5 gives the full variable domain: DGGITQSPKYLFRKEGQNVTLSCEQNLNHDAMYWYRQDPGQGLRLIYYSQIVNDFQKGDIAEGYSVSREKKESFPLTVTSAQKNPTAFYLCASRIMLDASNQPQHFGDGTRLSIL.

The chain uses TRBV11-2 and TRBJ1-1, with D tentatively TRBD1 (6 bases). Germline CDR1 reads SGHAT; CDR2 reads FQNNGV. This CDR3 is 17 amino acids long. Trimming left V 1 base short and J 2 bases short, with 17 bases between. CDR3 loop: CASSLVKGGRGNTEAFF. For the CDR3, the DNA is TGTGCCAGCAGCTTAGTGAAGGGGGGGCGAGGAAACACTGAAGCTTTCTTT.

This chain uses TRBV6-2 or TRBV6-3 with TRBJ2-1; TRBD1 is a possible D gene (5 bases). This CDR3 is 13 amino acids long. CDR1 is MNHEY, CDR2 SVGEGT, per germline. Trimming took off 5 bases at V and 6 bases at J, with 11 bases between the two ends. The DNA for the CDR3 is TGTGCCAGCAGTGTCGGACAAGCCAATGAGCAGTTCTTC. As protein: CASSVGQANEQFF.

This clonotype was counted at least ten times. The rearrangement joins TRBV9 to TRBJ1-3, with D unresolved. V lost 0 bases and J lost 4, with 11 bases in between. The CDR3 has 15 amino acids. Looked up from germline, CDR1 is SGDLS and CDR2 is YYNGEE. The CDR3 DNA is TGTGCCAGCAGCGTAGACCGCTCTCTCGGAAACACCATATATTTT. Protein sequence: CASSVDRSLGNTIYF.

This clonotype was seen many times. The chain joins TRBV20-1 to TRBJ1-5, with a weak D call TRBD1 (5 bases). V lost 0 bases to trimming and J lost 5 bases, with 20 bases between them. Germline V CDR1 and CDR2: DFQATT, SNEGSKA (reference sequence). This CDR3 has 17 residues. The DNA for the CDR3 is TGCAGTGCTAGAGATCCCCTTGGGTTCGGGGCGGATCAGCCCCAGCATTTT. Translation gives CSARDPLGFGADQPQHF.

The sample holds a few counts of this clonotype. V is TRBV30 and J is TRBJ2-3; perhaps TRBD2 as D (6 bases). Germline V gene data show CDR1 as GTSNPN and CDR2 as SVGIG (reference sequence). The CDR3 sequence is 14 residues long. Trimming removed 5 bases from V and 0 bases from J, with 12 bases in between. CDR3 DNA sequence: TGTGCCTGGGGGGGGTTCGGGAGCACAGATACGCAGTATTTT. As protein: CAWGGFGSTDTQYF. Using reference TRBV30 and TRBJ2-3 for the parts outside the CDR3, the full variable domain is SQTIHQWPATLVQPVGSPLSLECTVEGTSNPNLYWYRQAAGRGLQLLFYSVGIGQISSEVPQNLSASRPQDRQFILSSKKLLLSDSGFYLCAWGGFGSTDTQYFGPGTRLTVL.

The table lists this clonotype with a few counts. V is TRBV12-3 or TRBV12-4 and J is TRBJ2-4; 12 nucleotides line up with TRBD2. CDR3 size: 22 residues. V was clipped by 4 bases and J by 3 bases; unmatched bases: 22. CDR3: CASSSGIGTSGFGAWGKNIQYF. In DNA form, the CDR3 reads TGTGCCAGCAGTTCAGGAATCGGGACTAGCGGGTTTGGGGCCTGGGGCAAAAACATTCAGTACTTC.

This clonotype was seen many times. The chain links TRBV7-2 to TRBJ2-2; D is possibly TRBD2 (5 bases). Trimming took 6 bases from V and 2 from J, leaving 19 bases between them. This CDR3 has 17 residues. Germline V CDR1 and CDR2: SGHTA, FQGNSA. CDR3 sequence reads: CASSIRAWRVNTGELFF. CDR3 DNA sequence: TGTGCCAGCAGTATAAGGGCGTGGCGGGTAAACACCGGGGAGCTGTTTTTT.

This clonotype was seen only a few times. The rearrangement joins TRBV30 to TRBJ1-4; 8 bases align to TRBD1. J lost 4 bases, V lost 5 bases, and 3 bases had no gene match. CDR3 size: 13 residues. Germline CDR1 is GTSNPN and CDR2 is SVGIG (reference sequence). The CDR3 DNA reads TGTGCCTGGGGGGGACAGGTTAATGAAAAACTGTTTTTT. It translates to CAWGGQVNEKLFF.

The genes are TRBV25-1 and TRBJ2-5; TRBD1 aligns across 8 bases. The V gene's germline CDR1 is MGHDK and CDR2 SYGVNS. The J segment lost 7 bases and the V segment lost 6 bases, leaving 13 bases of the junction unmatched. This CDR3 comprises 15 residues. The CDR3 loop reads CASRKPGQVGGTQYF. The CDR3 DNA follows: TGTGCCAGCAGAAAACCGGGACAGGTAGGGGGGACCCAGTACTTC.

In this sample, this clonotype turned up many times. V and J are TRBV20-1 and TRBJ2-1; tentatively, D is TRBD2 (6 bases). CDR1 is DFQATT, CDR2 SNEGSKA, per germline (reference sequence). This CDR3 contains 14 residues. V dropped 8 bases and J dropped 1 base, with 15 bases sitting between them. Written as DNA, the CDR3 is TGCAGTTTTAGCTGGGACTGGTCCTACAATGAGCAGTTCTTC. This sequence encodes CSFSWDWSYNEQFF.

In this sample, this clonotype turned up many times. This chain links TRBV6-5 with TRBJ2-5; D unresolved. V lost 0 bases and J lost 5, with 7 bases in between. Germline CDR1 is MNHEY and CDR2 is SVGAGI. There are 13 residues in the CDR3. The CDR3 DNA reads TGTGCCAGCAGTTACTCGACGGTCGAGACCCAGTACTTC. It codes for CASSYSTVETQYF.

This clonotype was detected ten times or more. The V call is TRBV28, the J call TRBJ1-3, with 7 bases fitting TRBD1. J gave up 2 bases and V 2 bases, and 9 bases lay outside the gene matches. The CDR3 runs 17 residues. CDR1 is MDHEN and CDR2 is SYDVKM in the germline V gene. CDR3 sequence reads: CASSLTLGQTTGNTIYF. As DNA, the CDR3 is TGTGCCAGCAGTTTAACCCTGGGACAGACAACTGGAAACACCATATATTTT. The entire variable domain, with the rest obtained from reference TRBV28 and TRBJ1-3, is as follows: DVKVTQSSRYLVKRTGEKVFLECVQDMDHENMFWYRQDPGLGLRLIYFSYDVKMKEKGDIPEGYSVSREKKERFSLILESASTNQTSMYLCASSLTLGQTTGNTIYFGEGSWLTVV.

This clonotype has at least ten counts. The rearrangement uses TRBV2 and TRBJ2-4; 7 bases line up with TRBD2. There are 14 residues in the CDR3. The junction had 10 bases not matched to a gene; V was cut back by 6 bases and J by 8 bases. Germline CDR1 is SNHLY and CDR2 is FYNNEI. The CDR3 here is CASRPGTGGDIQYF. CDR3 coding DNA: TGTGCCAGCAGACCCGGGACGGGGGGAGACATTCAGTACTTC. Using reference TRBV2 and TRBJ2-4 for the parts outside the CDR3, the full variable domain is EPEVTQTPSHQVTQMGQEVILRCVPISNHLYFYWYRQILGQKVEFLVSFYNNEISEKSEIFDDQFSVERPDGSNFTLKIRSTKLEDSAMYFCASRPGTGGDIQYFGAGTRLSVL.

There are many counts of this clonotype. V usage is TRBV6-5 and J usage is TRBJ2-7; no reliable D call. CDR1 and CDR2 (germline): MNHEY, SVGAGI. The CDR3 runs to 13 residues. Trimming removed 2 bases from V and 4 bases from J, with 9 bases in between. The CDR3 is CASSYPHMYEQYF. As DNA, the CDR3 is TGTGCCAGCAGTTACCCGCATATGTACGAGCAGTACTTC.

The chain combines TRBV20-1 with TRBJ2-1; 9 bases are a match to TRBD2. In germline, CDR1 is DFQATT, CDR2 SNEGSKA (reference sequence). The CDR3 consists of 18 residues. Unmatched junction bases numbered 14, after V lost 1 base and J lost 4 bases. The CDR3 DNA is TGCAGTGCTAGAGTGGAGCGGGGGGCCAAAAAGAGTTACAATGAGCAGTTCTTC. Its translation: CSARVERGAKKSYNEQFF.

This clonotype was counted many times. The chain employs TRBV30 and TRBJ2-2; D gene unclear. Germline-derived CDR1 and CDR2 are GTSNPN and SVGIG (reference sequence). The CDR3 spans 12 residues. Trimming stripped 4 bases from V and 6 bases from J, with 9 bases between. CDR3 DNA sequence: TGTGCCTGGAACCGCCAGGCCGGGGAGCTGTTTTTT. Its protein is CAWNRQAGELFF.

This clonotype showed up just a few times. J is TRBJ2-1 and V is TRBV7-3, with a tentative D call TRBD1 (6 bases). The germline gives CDR1 SGHTA, CDR2 FQGTGA. V gave up 1 base and J gave up 5 bases, with 15 bases separating them. The CDR3 has 16 amino acids. The CDR3 protein is CASSLRGGQLHNEQFF. CDR3 coding DNA: TGTGCCAGCAGCTTAAGAGGTGGACAGCTTCACAATGAGCAGTTCTTC.